This T cell receptor (beta chain) was observed in a study of blood T cell repertoires in COVID-19 (dated by TCRdb to the early 2020s). Regarding the study in general: Collaborator samples came from the United States, Italy and Spain and covered acute and convalescent phases of COVID-19. HLA class I and class II types, where available, came from metadata supplied by the sample provider rather than from assay-based typing. The material from the prospective study consisted of cDNA or gDNA derived from T cells, B-cell-depleted T cells, or PBMCs. The samples were drawn from the first 160 participants of the ongoing ImmuneRACE study and from about 1,200 subjects provided by 6 global collaborators. The sample metadata nearly always contained a de-identified subject ID, COVID-19 status, age in years and sex. Subjects who had been exposed to COVID-19, were actively infected with it, or had recovered from it provided the deeply sampled blood TCRbeta repertoires that made up the dataset. The repertoires were released in a freely available public database intended as a resource for research on the immune response to SARS-CoV-2. General study outcomes and caveats: The amount of clinical and demographic metadata varied by source and participant and was provided uncurated.

The collaborating institutions used their own protocols to collect whole blood in K2EDTA tubes. Collaborator samples were shipped for TCRbeta analysis as frozen whole blood, isolated PBMCs, or DNA extracted from either sample type. The immunoSEQ Assay, a bias-controlled multiplex PCR, was used to amplify TCRbeta CDR3 regions from genomic DNA. Turning to the authors' computational methods: The number of nucleated cells in each sample was estimated from the amplification of reference gene primers within the assay. Sequence reads were collapsed and filtered to measure the absolute abundance of every unique TCRbeta CDR3 rearrangement. For each sample, productive Simpson clonality was calculated as the square root of Simpson's diversity index over productive rearrangements. The table comes from immuneACCESS by way of TCRdb, which keeps in-frame sequences with V and J called. Part of the clones is missing from these tables; in studies checked, under half for an unresolved V gene and the rest for unknown reasons. The V and J calls and clone size are taken from that table; D and trimming were inferred from the DNA. This sample lists 240,000 or so clones; 88% were detected once. 0.65% to 0.9% of the sample lies in the top ten.

Points on this clone: Its antigen is unknown. No qualities accompany the bases; no much larger clone lies one base away.

Including the terminal cysteine and phenylalanine, the CDR3 comprises 20 residues. The DNA shown is the 60-base CDR3, in frame from base 1. V lost 1 base and J lost 1 base; the stretch between them is 20 bases long. CDR1 LGHNA and CDR2 YSLEER were looked up in the germline V gene. This sequence originates from a woman aged 25-40 years with acute or convalescent COVID-19. The chain employs TRBV4-3 and TRBJ1-6; the D gene identity is not certain. The specimen sequenced was peripheral blood. The CDR3 region: CASSQVLISGGSSYNSPLHF. Here is the DNA: TGCGCCAGCAGCCAAGTTTTAATTTCAGGTGGATCTTCCTATAATTCACCCCTCCACTTT.